The 9 T cell receptor beta chains given below trace back to one sample, sequenced in a study of shared clonotypes between healthy human individuals. Sequencing was performed with immunoSEQ multiplex PCR; in TCRdb, only in-frame clones are kept and a portion is missing. The sample shows millions of clones, approximately 90% of them seen only once. Sequencing was done on a sample of naive CD4+ T cells sorted from blood. Documented subset: CD45RA+ positively selected. The origin of the receptors is a young man in good health.

This sequence joins TRBV9 and TRBJ2-7; 14 bases map to TRBD2. This CDR3 spans 17 amino acids. CDR1 and CDR2 (germline): SGDLS, YYNGEE. Trimming took 0 bases from V and 5 from J; bases not matched to a gene: 7. The DNA for the CDR3 is TGTGCCAGCAGCGTAGGGGGACTAGCGGGGGATTTGCACGAGCAGTACTTC. Encoded protein: CASSVGGLAGDLHEQYF.

The rearrangement links TRBV19 to TRBJ1-5, with no clear D. The germline V and J ends were trimmed by 8 bases and 0 bases, with 11 bases remaining between them. In germline, CDR1 is LNHDA, CDR2 SQIVND (reference sequence). The CDR3 is 14 residues long. In nucleotides, the CDR3 is TGTGCCAGTGCCGGAAGTAATAGCAATCAGCCCCAGCATTTT. Protein: CASAGSNSNQPQHF.

This chain connects TRBV19 to TRBJ2-7, with no clear D. Trimming removed 6 bases from V and 6 bases from J, with 15 bases in between. Germline assignment: CDR1 LNHDA and CDR2 SQIVND (reference sequence). The CDR3 runs to 13 residues. Here the CDR3 DNA reads TGTGCCAGTAGCAAGGAAGGTGCTTCCGAGCAGTACTTC. It encodes CASSKEGASEQYF.

V gene TRBV14 combines with J gene TRBJ2-7; 10 nucleotides align to TRBD1. Per the germline V gene, CDR1 is SGHDN and CDR2 is FVKESK. The trim removed 4 bases at V and 6 bases at J, leaving 9 bases unmatched. The length of the CDR3 is 15 residues. CDR3 sequence (DNA): TGTGCCAGCAGCCCTACCATACGGACAGGGGGCGAGCAGTACTTC. Its translation is CASSPTIRTGGEQYF.

The chain combines TRBV5-4 with TRBJ2-5; no clear D. The germline gives CDR1 SGHNT, CDR2 YYREEE (reference sequence). The V end lost 3 bases, the J end lost 5 bases, and 17 bases lay between the germline ends. The CDR3 has 15 amino acids. CDR3 in DNA: TGTGCCAGCAGCTCTCGGTCGTCTGAATGGGAGACCCAGTACTTC. It is translated as CASSSRSSEWETQYF.

V usage is TRBV27 and J usage is TRBJ2-7; 7 nucleotides match TRBD1. V shed 4 bases and J 3 bases; nucleotides not matched to a gene: 24. Germline values: CDR1 MNHEY, CDR2 SMNVEV (reference sequence). CDR3 length equals 20 residues. The CDR3 DNA reads as TGTGCCAGCAGTTCTCCGGGGACAATTGGCTGGGACAGCTCTTTCTACGAGCAGTACTTC. This encodes CASSSPGTIGWDSSFYEQYF.

As concerns this clone: The same CDR3 arises from other DNA sequences in this sample as well. This chain connects TRBV7-2 to TRBJ2-3; the D call may be TRBD1 or TRBD2 (6 bases each). There are 14 residues in the CDR3. Germline assignment: CDR1 SGHTA and CDR2 FQGNSA. V was trimmed by 1 base and J by 6 bases, leaving 11 bases between them. The CDR3 spells CASSLDGGGDTQYF. DNA for the CDR3: TGTGCCAGCAGCTTAGACGGGGGCGGGGATACGCAGTATTTT.

This chain connects TRBV4-1 to TRBJ2-7; TRBD2 agrees at 9 bases. V was clipped by 1 base and J by 6 bases; unmatched bases: 7. Germline V gene sequence: CDR1 MGHRA, CDR2 YSYEKL. The length of the CDR3 is 15 residues. The CDR3 DNA follows: TGCGCCAGCAGCCAAGGTGGTAGCGGGAGTCGCGAGCAGTACTTC. Protein product: CASSQGGSGSREQYF.

The chain employs TRBV10-3 and TRBJ2-3, with TRBD2 matching over 9 bases. Germline lookup yields CDR1 ENHRY and CDR2 SYGVKD. V lost 0 bases to trimming and J lost 7 bases; unmatched junction nucleotides: 5. This CDR3 has 15 amino acids. The CDR3 reads CAISESNLAGNTQYF. Written as DNA, the CDR3 is TGTGCCATCAGTGAGTCGAACCTAGCGGGGAATACGCAGTATTTT.